Listed here are 23 T cell receptor beta chains from one sample, sequenced in a study of T cells in Graves' hyperthyroidism and ophthalmopathy. Amplified TCR beta CDR3 regions came from RNA transcripts. An initial round of RT-PCR targeting the TCR CDR3 relied on the HTBI primer set. TCRdb passed the multiplex PCR reads through MiXCR, listing each CDR3 protein once. Here the sample spans 500,000 to 650,000 distinct CDR3 sequences, 13% to 15% being singletons. Sequencing input: blood. Every receptor here comes from a woman aged 45-65 years with Graves' ophthalmopathy.

This clonotype was observed at least ten times. The rearrangement joins TRBV11-3 to TRBJ2-1, with 7 bases lining up with TRBD1. From germline, CDR1 is SGHNT and CDR2 YENEEA. The CDR3 is made up of 17 amino acids. The V segment lost 3 bases and the J segment 0 bases; nucleotides outside the gene matches: 8. Here the CDR3 reads CASSFVTGVVSYNEQFF. DNA for the CDR3: TGTGCCAGCAGCTTTGTTACAGGGGTAGTCTCCTACAATGAGCAGTTCTTC.

There are many counts of this clonotype. The V and J genes are TRBV9 and TRBJ2-3; the D gene is possibly TRBD1 (5 bases). Deletions cut 0 bases from V and 4 bases from J, with 12 bases between. This CDR3 spans 15 amino acids. Germline-derived CDR1 and CDR2 are SGDLS and YYNGEE. The CDR3 loop reads CASSVEYRSADTQYF. The CDR3 bases are TGTGCCAGCAGCGTAGAGTACAGGTCTGCAGATACGCAGTATTTT.

The chain employs TRBV20-1 and TRBJ1-1; 10 nucleotides match TRBD1. J gave up 4 bases and V 7 bases, and 15 bases lay outside the gene matches. CDR1 is DFQATT, CDR2 SNEGSKA, per germline (reference sequence). The CDR3 consists of 16 residues. The CDR3 sequence is CSVISGTGEVFTEAFF. DNA for the CDR3: TGCAGTGTTATCTCTGGGACAGGGGAGGTTTTCACTGAAGCTTTCTTT.

This chain connects TRBV7-8 to TRBJ2-5; D is ambiguous. Germline loops: CDR1 SGHVS, CDR2 FQNEAQ. With 1 base removed from V and 5 bases from J, the gap between germline ends came to 11 bases. This CDR3 region has 14 residues. In nucleotides, the CDR3 is TGTGCCAGCAGCTTAGTTTCCAGCAGGGAGACCCAGTACTTC. Protein product: CASSLVSSRETQYF.

This clonotype was seen many times. The chain is built from TRBV3-1 and TRBJ2-7; D is unresolved. CDR1 and CDR2 from the germline V gene are LGHDT and YNNKEL (reference sequence). Trimming removed 0 bases at V and 2 bases at J, with 17 bases between. The CDR3 is made up of 17 amino acids. Here the CDR3 reads CASSQDPRQAPTYEQYF. CDR3 sequence (DNA): TGTGCCAGCAGCCAAGACCCTCGGCAGGCCCCAACCTACGAGCAGTACTTC.

There are a few counts of this clonotype. The chain employs TRBV7-2 and TRBJ2-7; 7 bases are a match to TRBD2. V was clipped by 1 base and J by 2 bases; unmatched bases: 5. Germline loops: CDR1 SGHTA, CDR2 FQGNSA. The CDR3 is 15 amino acids. The CDR3 DNA is TGTGCCAGCAGCTTAGGGGGGGGGTCGGCCTACGAGCAGTACTTC. It yields the protein CASSLGGGSAYEQYF.

V gene TRBV12-3 or TRBV12-4 combines with J gene TRBJ2-3; TRBD2 matches 11 bases. Unmatched junction bases numbered 6, after V lost 6 bases and J lost 7 bases. The CDR3 contains 14 residues. In nucleotides, the CDR3 is TGTGCCAGCAGCGTAGCGGGAGGGCCTTATACGCAGTATTTT. Protein sequence: CASSVAGGPYTQYF.

This clonotype has ten or more counts. V usage is TRBV7-2 and J usage is TRBJ2-7, with 7 bases matching TRBD2. The germline CDR1 and CDR2 sequences are SGHTA and FQGNSA. The ends lost 4 bases at V and 3 bases at J; junction bases unmatched: 6. CDR3 size: 14 residues. This CDR3 reads CASSSRLAVYEQYF. CDR3 in DNA: TGTGCCAGCAGCTCGAGACTAGCAGTCTACGAGCAGTACTTC.

At least ten counts were recorded for this clonotype. The chain is built from TRBV20-1 and TRBJ2-1; 9 bases line up with TRBD2. V shed 0 bases and J 3 bases; nucleotides not matched to a gene: 3. Germline CDR1 is DFQATT and CDR2 is SNEGSKA (reference sequence). This CDR3 has 15 residues. The CDR3 loop is CSARDNSGGYNEQFF. The CDR3 bases are TGCAGTGCTAGAGATAATAGCGGGGGCTACAATGAGCAGTTCTTC.

The table lists this clonotype with many counts. The chain has TRBV6-1 and TRBJ1-1; TRBD1 agrees at 8 bases. Germline CDR1 and CDR2: MNHNS and SASEGT. This CDR3 is built from 15 residues. V lost 5 bases to trimming and J lost 4 bases; unmatched junction nucleotides: 9. The CDR3 is CASSPRTGMATEAFF. CDR3 nucleotide sequence: TGTGCCAGCAGTCCTCGGACAGGGATGGCCACTGAAGCTTTCTTT.

This clonotype was recorded at least ten times. This chain connects TRBV20-1 to TRBJ2-3; D not resolved. The length of the CDR3 is 12 residues. The V gene's germline CDR1 is DFQATT and CDR2 SNEGSKA (reference sequence). Trimming cost V 5 bases and J 4 bases, with 10 bases left between them. The CDR3 region is CSASPPSDTQYF. The CDR3 DNA is TGCAGTGCTTCCCCCCCTTCAGATACGCAGTATTTT.

This chain connects TRBV27 to TRBJ2-3; the D is unclear. CDR1 is MNHEY and CDR2 is SMNVEV in the germline V gene (reference sequence). Trimming took off 6 bases at V and 1 base at J, with 8 bases between the two ends. The CDR3 has 13 residues. This CDR3 reads CASSQARTDTQYF. CDR3 coding DNA: TGTGCCAGCAGCCAGGCCCGCACAGATACGCAGTATTTT.

This clonotype was picked up many times. For the CDR3, the DNA is TGTGCCAGCAGTGGGACACCCTCGGTAGGCTATGGCTACACCTTC. Protein sequence: CASSGTPSVGYGYTF. The chain couples TRBV12-3 or TRBV12-4 to TRBJ1-2, with a possible D match to TRBD1 (6 bases). The CDR3 has 15 residues. V gave up 5 bases and J gave up 4 bases, with 17 bases separating them.

The chain uses TRBV6-9 and TRBJ2-3; no firm D call. Germline V CDR1 and CDR2: MNHGY, SVAAGI. This CDR3 comprises 13 residues. Trimming cost V 3 bases and J 5 bases, with 9 bases left between them. CDR3 nucleotides: TGTGCCAGCAGTTACTCGAAGGGAGATACGCAGTATTTT. Protein sequence: CASSYSKGDTQYF.

In its sample, this clonotype was seen many times. The genes are TRBV2 and TRBJ1-1; 10 bases line up with TRBD1. This CDR3 spans 15 amino acids. J was trimmed by 6 bases and V by 4 bases; bases with no gene match: 8. Germline lookup yields CDR1 SNHLY and CDR2 FYNNEI. The CDR3 DNA is TGTGCCAGCAGTGGGGCCGGGACAGGGGTTGCTGAAGCTTTCTTT. Translating gives CASSGAGTGVAEAFF.

This clonotype has at least ten counts. The chain employs TRBV6-2 or TRBV6-3 and TRBJ2-7, with 10 positions matching TRBD2. The CDR3 contains 15 residues. Germline-derived CDR1 and CDR2 are MNHEY and SVGEGT. V lost 7 bases, J lost 5 bases, and 11 bases stayed unmatched. CDR3 sequence: CASKIWVAGGHEQYF. CDR3 nucleotides: TGTGCCAGCAAGATTTGGGTAGCGGGAGGACACGAGCAGTACTTC.

In its sample, this clonotype was seen many times. This sequence joins TRBV2 and TRBJ2-3; 15 nucleotides agree with TRBD2. Germline-derived CDR1 and CDR2 are SNHLY and FYNNEI. The CDR3 contains 15 residues. V dropped 4 bases and J dropped 6; count of bases not matched to a gene: 2. The CDR3 region has the DNA TGTGCCAGCAGTGGGACTAGCGGGAGGGCCGATACGCAGTATTTT. Translation gives CASSGTSGRADTQYF.

This clonotype has only one observation. This chain connects TRBV6-2 or TRBV6-3 to TRBJ1-5; tentative D call: TRBD1 (6 bases). Trimming shortened V by 6 bases and J by 4 bases, and 13 bases separated the two germline ends. The V gene's germline CDR1 is MNHEY and CDR2 SVGEGT. The CDR3 length is 14 residues. The CDR3 DNA reads TGTGCCAGCAGAACCCCAGGGGTGAATCAGCCCCAGCATTTT. It encodes CASRTPGVNQPQHF.

The chain has TRBV6-1 and TRBJ1-4, with 11 bases matching TRBD1. The CDR3 extends over 16 amino acids. V lost 0 bases to trimming and J lost 7 bases; unmatched junction nucleotides: 4. Looked up from germline, CDR1 is MNHNS and CDR2 is SASEGT. CDR3 sequence (DNA): TGTGCCAGCAGTGAAGCGGTTGGGACAGGGGGTGAAAAACTGTTTTTT. Its translation: CASSEAVGTGGEKLFF.

This clonotype was counted many times. CDR3 residues: CASSFRGAYTGELFF. In nucleotides, the CDR3 is TGTGCCAGCAGCTTCCGGGGGGCTTACACCGGGGAGCTGTTTTTT. V usage is TRBV7-9 and J usage is TRBJ2-2; perhaps TRBD2 as D (7 bases). The CDR3 runs to 15 residues. Germline loops: CDR1 SEHNR, CDR2 FQNEAQ (reference sequence). Trimming took off 3 bases at V and 3 bases at J, with 11 bases between the two ends.

In its sample, this clonotype was seen many times. The chain employs TRBV2 and TRBJ2-1, with 11 bases lining up with TRBD1. CDR1 is SNHLY and CDR2 is FYNNEI in the germline V gene. Trimming took 4 bases from V and 8 from J; bases not matched to a gene: 7. This CDR3 region has 15 residues. CDR3 sequence: CASSAWTGGIDEQFF. In DNA form, the CDR3 reads TGTGCCAGCAGTGCGTGGACAGGGGGCATAGATGAGCAGTTCTTC.

This clonotype was seen only a few times. The gene calls are TRBV28 and TRBJ2-1, with no clear D. Trimming stripped 10 bases from V and 0 bases from J, with 22 bases between. The CDR3 length is 17 residues. The V gene's germline CDR1 is MDHEN and CDR2 SYDVKM. Written as DNA, the CDR3 is TGTGCCACCAAAATGGGGTTTACGGCCCCCTCCTACAATGAGCAGTTCTTC. It codes for CATKMGFTAPSYNEQFF.

A few counts support this clonotype. The chain is built from TRBV7-2 and TRBJ2-5; D gene unclear. The CDR3 is 14 amino acids. Germline CDR1 and CDR2: SGHTA and FQGNSA. Trimming pared 3 bases from V and 11 bases from J, leaving 19 bases between. The chain's CDR3 is CASSLVTAGQIQYF. CDR3 sequence (DNA): TGTGCCAGCAGCTTGGTAACGGCAGGTCAAATACAGTACTTC.